This TCR beta chain comes out of a study of human T cells and chemical hapten exposure. Turning to the study itself: Patch tests delivered 0.01% DPC to the upper back and were evaluated at 6 days. The cohort included alopecia areata under or over 50% scalp, totalis and universalis.

Documented time point: patch test 1, 2 weeks after DPC sensitization. The treatment: therapeutic diphenylcyclopropenone sensitization with weekly scalp DPC. TCRdb analysed the RACE reads with MiXCR anew, one entry per CDR3 protein. The sample shows about 340,000 distinct CDR3 sequences, approximately 6.3% of them seen only once. The germline V gene has CDR1 MNHNY and CDR2 SVGAGI (reference sequence). The CDR3 is made up of 12 amino acids. V lost 6 bases and J 10 bases, leaving 13 bases between the germline ends. The chain couples TRBV6-6 to TRBJ1-3; D ambiguous. Sequenced here: whole blood, sampled in connection with sensitization to the hapten diphenylcyclopropenone (DPC). The sequence was collected from a woman aged 18-35 years with alopecia areata. Some clones in this sample may be carry-over from other donors' samples. CDR3 nucleotide sequence: TGTGCCAGCAGCCCCAGCGAGAGAACCATATATTTT. This encodes CASSPSERTIYF.